Listed here are 10 T cell receptor beta chains from one sample, sequenced in a study of Tregs in tolerant kidney transplant recipients (dated by TCRdb to about 2019). Antigens of these TCRs are unknown. The library was generated by the immunoSEQ multiplex PCR assay. Drawn from immuneACCESS, this table holds only the in-frame rearrangements with V and J called that TCRdb kept. Clones are partly lost; checked studies trace under half to an unresolved V gene and leave the rest unexplained. The sample table contains about 5,000 clones; only one count was recorded for just under 40% of them. Together, the top ten hold 5.5% to 7% of the sample. Material for sequencing was CD8+ T cells from blood cultured with allogeneic cells. These receptors were obtained from a human donor in good health.

This chain links TRBV7-9 with TRBJ2-7; D gene ambiguous. The CDR3 loop spans 14 amino acids. Per germline, CDR1 SEHNR and CDR2 FQNEAQ (reference sequence). V lost 1 base, J lost 0 bases, and 7 bases lay in between. CDR3 region: CASSLEVGSYEQYF. For the CDR3, the DNA is TGTGCCAGCAGCTTAGAAGTGGGCTCCTACGAGCAGTACTTC. The full variable domain, in which reference TRBV7-9 and TRBJ2-7 provide the parts outside the CDR3, is DTGVSQNPRHKITKRGQNVTFRCDPISEHNRLYWYRQTLGQGPEFLTYFQNEAQLEKSRLLSDRFSAERPKGSFSTLEIQRTEQGDSAMYLCASSLEVGSYEQYFGPGTRLTVT.

The rearrangement links TRBV7-6 to TRBJ2-1; D is perhaps TRBD2 (5 bases). The ends were cut back, 5 bases at V and 7 bases at J, with 9 bases in the middle. CDR1 is SGHVS and CDR2 is FNYEAQ in the germline V gene. The CDR3 is made up of 12 amino acids. The DNA for the CDR3 is TGTGCCAGCAGCAGAGGGCCGAATGAGCAGTTCTTC. The encoded protein is CASSRGPNEQFF.

This chain uses TRBV11-1 with TRBJ2-7; possible D gene TRBD1, 5 bases. The germline V gene has CDR1 SGHAT and CDR2 FQDESV (reference sequence). V was shortened by 1 base and J by 4 bases, with 8 bases between the two germline ends. CDR3 length: 13 amino acids. The DNA of the CDR3 is TGTGCCAGCAGCTTAGAGACAGCTTACGAGCAGTACTTC. As protein: CASSLETAYEQYF.

This clone was seen more than once but under ten times. This sequence joins TRBV6-6 and TRBJ1-5; D uncertain. The germline V gene has CDR1 MNHNY and CDR2 SVGAGI (reference sequence). This CDR3 region has 14 residues. Trimming took off 1 base at V and 3 bases at J, with 7 bases between the two ends. The CDR3 nucleotides are TGTGCCAGCAGTTACTTACGGATCAATCAGCCCCAGCATTTT. Its translation is CASSYLRINQPQHF.

This chain links TRBV5-5 with TRBJ2-7; D remains ambiguous. Trimming removed 0 bases from V and 11 bases from J, with 12 bases in between. Looked up from germline, CDR1 is SGHKS and CDR2 is YYEKEE (reference sequence). The CDR3 totals 12 residues. CDR3 bases: TGTGCCAGCAGCTTGGATGGGCACCCTGAGTACTTC. This codes for CASSLDGHPEYF.

CDR3 coding DNA: TGTGCCAGCAGCCAAGGGACAGCGGCTCGGGATGAAGCTTTCTTT. Its translation is CASSQGTAARDEAFF. The gene calls are TRBV7-5 and TRBJ1-1; TRBD1, the table's D call, lacks a check against the DNA. TRBV7-5 is flagged as a pseudogene. CDR3 length: 15 amino acids.

This rearrangement joins TRBV7-8 to TRBJ2-3; no firm D call. CDR1 and CDR2 from the germline V gene are SGHVS and FQNEAQ. Trimming removed 5 bases from V and 5 bases from J, with 11 bases in between. This CDR3 comprises 13 residues. CDR3 bases: TGTGCCAGCAGCCCTAAGGAGTTAGATACGCAGTATTTT. Amino acids: CASSPKELDTQYF.

This clone qualifies as medium-sized. The chain is built from TRBV27 and TRBJ2-7, with D unclear. Germline values: CDR1 MNHEY, CDR2 SMNVEV (reference sequence). The CDR3 is 14 residues long. The V end was cut by 4 bases, the J end by 3 bases, with 13 bases between. For the CDR3, the DNA is TGTGCCAGCAGTTACGGGCTAGTAGGCTACGAGCAGTACTTC. Translated: CASSYGLVGYEQYF.

This clone is judged medium-sized. The chain has TRBV7-3 and TRBJ2-5, with 13 bases aligning to TRBD2. V was clipped by 5 bases and J by 2 bases; unmatched bases: 2. Germline CDR1 SGHTA, CDR2 FQGTGA. The CDR3 contains 15 residues. The CDR3 region is CASSRLAGGQETQYF. CDR3 nucleotide sequence: TGTGCCAGCAGCCGACTAGCGGGGGGTCAAGAGACCCAGTACTTC.

For this clone: A far larger clone is one nucleotide away, so this likely arose from a read error. The V and J genes are TRBV29-1 and TRBJ2-7; D may be TRBD1 or TRBD2 (5 bases each). The V gene's germline CDR1 is SQVTM and CDR2 ANQGSEA. The CDR3 covers 13 residues. This CDR3 is CSVEDGGSYGQYF. In DNA, the CDR3 is TGCAGCGTTGAAGATGGGGGTTCCTACGGGCAGTACTTC.